The rows below give T cell receptor beta chains drawn from one sample of a study of T cell responses to AZD1222 COVID-19 vaccine. The table came from immunoSEQ multiplex PCR; TCRdb's copy has only in-frame clones and leaves some out. The data hold approximately 150,000 clones, with 86% observed a single time. The sample here was peripheral blood, taken 28 days after the second AZD1222 dose. The receptor set was obtained from an adult who received the AZD1222 COVID-19 vaccine. The CDR3 runs from the conserved cysteine through the conserved F or W. D genes are given only for firm matches. The listing skips clone size in some rows; elsewhere it reads once, few, many or a size class.

v_gene	j_gene	d_gene	abundance	CDR3nt	CDR3aa
TRBV11-2	TRBJ2-7	TRBD2	few	TGTGCCAGCAGCTCTGTAGCGGGGAGCTCCTACGAGCAGTACTTC	CASSSVAGSSYEQYF
TRBV28	TRBJ1-3	-	-	TGTGCCAGCACCCAAAGTGGCTCTGGAAACACCATATATTTT	CASTQSGSGNTIYF
TRBV18	TRBJ1-1	-	-	TGTGCCAGCTCACCAGCCGGGGAAAACACTGAAGCTTTCTTT	CASSPAGENTEAFF
TRBV15	TRBJ1-2	-	-	TGTGCCACCAGCAGAGACCGTTACATCGCTGCTAACTATGGCTACACCTTC	CATSRDRYIAANYGYTF
TRBV28	TRBJ2-5	TRBD2	-	TGTGCCAGCAGTTTGGAGCTAGCGGGGGGGCCTGAGACCCAGTACTTC	CASSLELAGGPETQYF
TRBV5-6	TRBJ1-2	-	-	TGTGCCAGCAGCTCCGACCCTCCCAACTATGGCTACACCTTC	CASSSDPPNYGYTF
TRBV27	TRBJ1-4	-	-	TGTGCCAGCAGTTTGTCGGCAGGGCTTAATGAAAAACTGTTTTTT	CASSLSAGLNEKLFF
TRBV19	TRBJ2-2	-	-	TGTGCCAGTACGGGATATTCGGTGGACACCGGGGAGCTGTTTTTT	CASTGYSVDTGELFF
TRBV27	TRBJ1-2	-	-	TGTGCCAGCAGTTTATCTGCAGCTAACTATGGCTACACCTTC	CASSLSAANYGYTF
TRBV28	TRBJ1-3	TRBD1	-	TGTGCCACCGGCCTACAGGGGGCCATTGGAAACACCATATATTTT	CATGLQGAIGNTIYF
TRBV12-3/TRBV12-4	TRBJ2-2	-	-	TGTGCCAGCAGTTGGGCACTCACCGGGGAGCTGTTTTTT	CASSWALTGELFF
TRBV5-8	TRBJ2-2	-	-	TGTGCCAGCAGCCGAGAGTGGACTGCGAACACCGGGGAGCTGTTTTTT	CASSREWTANTGELFF
TRBV5-1	TRBJ2-5	TRBD1	-	TGCGCCAGCAGCGAAACCGGGACAGGGCAAGAGACCCAGTACTTC	CASSETGTGQETQYF
TRBV9	TRBJ2-1	-	-	TGTGCCAGCAGTGCTACTTCGGGCAATGAGCAGTTCTTC	CASSATSGNEQFF
TRBV4-1	TRBJ2-2	-	few	TGCGCCAGCAGCCTCGGCACCGGGGAGCTGTTTTTT	CASSLGTGELFF
TRBV3-1/TRBV3-2	TRBJ2-2	-	once	TGTGCCAGCAGCCCGGGGACCCAAAACACCGGGGAGCTGTTTTTT	CASSPGTQNTGELFF
TRBV4-2	TRBJ1-4	TRBD1	-	TGTGCCAGCAGCTCCCGGGACAGGGCGTTAAAACTGTTTTTT	CASSSRDRALKLFF